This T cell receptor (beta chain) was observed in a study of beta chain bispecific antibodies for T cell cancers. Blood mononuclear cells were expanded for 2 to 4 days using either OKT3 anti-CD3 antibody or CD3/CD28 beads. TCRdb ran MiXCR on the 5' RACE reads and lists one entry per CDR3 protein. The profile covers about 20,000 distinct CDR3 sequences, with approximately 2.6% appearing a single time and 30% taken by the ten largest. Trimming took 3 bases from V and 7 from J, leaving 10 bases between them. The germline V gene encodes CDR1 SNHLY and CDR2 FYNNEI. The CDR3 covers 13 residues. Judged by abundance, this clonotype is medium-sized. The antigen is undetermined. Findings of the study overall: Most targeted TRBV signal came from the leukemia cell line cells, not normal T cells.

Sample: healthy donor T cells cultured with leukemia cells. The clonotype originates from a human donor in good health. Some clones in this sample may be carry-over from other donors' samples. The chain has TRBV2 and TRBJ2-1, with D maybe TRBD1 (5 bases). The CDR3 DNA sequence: TGTGCCAGCAGTGAGTGGCAGGGAAATGAGCAGTTCTTC. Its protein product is CASSEWQGNEQFF.